Listed here are 10 T cell receptor beta chains from one sample, sequenced in a study of a mutant IDH1 vaccine in newly diagnosed glioma. The time point denotes: week 47, end of study. The investigators gave 300 ug of mutant IDH1 20-mer peptide in each vaccine dose, together with topical imiquimod. The antigens these receptors bind are not known. Some clones are missing from TCRdb's copy, which holds only in-frame ones; the method was immunoSEQ multiplex PCR. The repertoire consists of roughly 38,000 clones, with less than 85% occurring once and the leading ten covering around 20%. The sample in question was PBMCs, obtained from a glioma patient whose treatment included an IDH1 peptide vaccine. These TCRs come from a young man with glioma. Some clones in this sample may be carry-over from other donors' samples.

The chain couples TRBV9 to TRBJ1-1, with a tentative D call TRBD1 (6 bases). V was clipped by 0 bases and J by 8 bases, with 14 bases between them. The CDR3 covers 14 residues. Germline V gives CDR1 SGDLS, CDR2 YYNGEE. CDR3 nucleotides: TGTGCCAGCAGCGTAGTGGGTCTGGGGACAGAAGCTTTCTTT. Its translation is CASSVVGLGTEAFF.

The chain has TRBV5-4 and TRBJ2-7; D may correspond to TRBD1 or TRBD2 (6 bases each). The CDR3 has 14 amino acids. Germline assignment: CDR1 SGHNT and CDR2 YYREEE (reference sequence). The ends were cut back, 5 bases at V and 3 bases at J, with 15 bases in the middle. The CDR3 DNA follows: TGTGCCAGCAGTAGGGTGGAGGGGGTCTACGAGCAGTACTTC. Translated: CASSRVEGVYEQYF.

In nucleotides, the CDR3 is TGTGCTAGTGCCTCTGACAGGCAAGAGACCCAGTACTTC. Protein: CASASDRQETQYF. The genes are TRBV12-5 and TRBJ2-5; tentative D call: TRBD1 (6 bases). CDR3 length: 13 amino acids. The V gene lost 7 bases and the J gene lost 2 bases, with 11 bases spanning the gap. Germline CDR1 and CDR2: LGHNT and FRNRAP.

J is TRBJ2-2 and V is TRBV9; no clear D gene. The CDR3 runs to 14 residues. The ends were cut back, 0 bases at V and 1 base at J, with 4 bases in the middle. Germline assignment: CDR1 SGDLS and CDR2 YYNGEE. CDR3 bases: TGTGCCAGCAGCGTAGTCATGAACACCGGGGAGCTGTTTTTT. Translating gives CASSVVMNTGELFF.

The chain is built from TRBV5-8 and TRBJ2-7, with 9 nucleotides matching TRBD1. Germline V gene sequence: CDR1 SGHTS, CDR2 YDEGEE. J was trimmed by 4 bases and V by 2 bases; bases with no gene match: 4. The CDR3 has 14 residues. The CDR3 region has the DNA TGTGCCAGCAGCTTACAGGGGGCGGGTTACGAGCAGTACTTC. Its protein is CASSLQGAGYEQYF. Variable domain in full (rest from reference TRBV5-8 and TRBJ2-7): EAGVTQSPTHLIKTRGQQATLRCSPISGHTSVYWYQQALGLGLQFLLWYDEGEERNRGNFPPRFSGRQFPNYSSELNVNALELEDSALYLCASSLQGAGYEQYFGPGTRLTVT.

This sequence joins TRBV18 and TRBJ1-4; perhaps TRBD1 as D (5 bases). The CDR3 covers 18 residues. Germline CDR1 KGHSH, CDR2 LQKENI. The V end lost 4 bases, the J end lost 0 bases, and 18 bases lay between the germline ends. In nucleotides, the CDR3 is TGTGCCAGCTCACAGCGACAGTTATCAACTGCAACTAATGAAAAACTGTTTTTT. Translation gives CASSQRQLSTATNEKLFF.

The rearrangement joins TRBV30 to TRBJ2-2; D assignment may be TRBD1 or TRBD2 (5 bases each). The V end was cut by 1 base, the J end by 6 bases, with 12 bases between. Germline V gives CDR1 GTSNPN, CDR2 SVGIG (reference sequence). This CDR3 has 14 amino acids. The CDR3 region is CAWSAGHRSGELFF. The CDR3 DNA reads TGTGCCTGGAGTGCGGGGCACAGATCCGGGGAGCTGTTTTTT.

V gene TRBV10-3 combines with J gene TRBJ2-3; TRBD2 aligns across 9 bases. With 2 bases clipped from V and 1 base from J, the junction kept 7 bases outside the gene matches. Germline CDR1 is ENHRY and CDR2 is SYGVKD. The CDR3 extends over 17 amino acids. This CDR3 reads CAISETLAGARTDTQYF. The CDR3 DNA sequence: TGTGCCATCAGTGAGACCTTAGCGGGGGCCCGCACAGATACGCAGTATTTT.

This clone was observed a single time. V and J are TRBV7-2 and TRBJ1-5, with D unclear. CDR3 size: 12 residues. In germline, CDR1 is SGHTA, CDR2 FQGNSA. Trimming pared 2 bases from V and 9 bases from J, leaving 8 bases between. CDR3 DNA sequence: TGTGCCAGCAGCTTATATACGGGGCCCCAGCATTTT. Encoded protein: CASSLYTGPQHF.

The rearrangement links TRBV7-9 to TRBJ2-5; 9 nucleotides match TRBD1. CDR1 is SEHNR and CDR2 is FQNEAQ in the germline V gene (reference sequence). This CDR3 is built from 14 residues. V lost 5 bases and J lost 4; bases outside the gene matches: 5. For the CDR3, the DNA is TGTGCCAGCAGCACCCCGGGACAGGGAGAGACCCAGTACTTC. Encoded protein: CASSTPGQGETQYF.